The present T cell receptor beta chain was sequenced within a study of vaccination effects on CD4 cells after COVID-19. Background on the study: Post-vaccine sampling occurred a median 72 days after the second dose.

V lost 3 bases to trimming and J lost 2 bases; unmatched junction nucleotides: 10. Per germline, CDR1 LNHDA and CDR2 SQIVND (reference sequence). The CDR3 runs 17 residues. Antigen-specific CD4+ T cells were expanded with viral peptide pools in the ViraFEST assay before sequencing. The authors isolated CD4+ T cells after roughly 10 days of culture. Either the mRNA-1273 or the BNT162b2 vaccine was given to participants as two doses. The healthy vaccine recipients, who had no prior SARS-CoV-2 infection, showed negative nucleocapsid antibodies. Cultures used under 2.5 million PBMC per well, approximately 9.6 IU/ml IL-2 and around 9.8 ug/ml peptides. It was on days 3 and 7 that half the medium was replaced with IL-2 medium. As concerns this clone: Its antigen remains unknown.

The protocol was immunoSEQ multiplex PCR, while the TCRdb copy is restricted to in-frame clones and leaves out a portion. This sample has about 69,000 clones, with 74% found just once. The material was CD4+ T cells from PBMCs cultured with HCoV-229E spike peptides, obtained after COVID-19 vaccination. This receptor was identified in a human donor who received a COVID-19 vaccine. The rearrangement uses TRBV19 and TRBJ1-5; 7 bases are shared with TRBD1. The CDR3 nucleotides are TGTGCCAGTAGTATTCAGACAGGGCCGGGAGGCAATCAGCCCCAGCATTTT. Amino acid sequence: CASSIQTGPGGNQPQHF.